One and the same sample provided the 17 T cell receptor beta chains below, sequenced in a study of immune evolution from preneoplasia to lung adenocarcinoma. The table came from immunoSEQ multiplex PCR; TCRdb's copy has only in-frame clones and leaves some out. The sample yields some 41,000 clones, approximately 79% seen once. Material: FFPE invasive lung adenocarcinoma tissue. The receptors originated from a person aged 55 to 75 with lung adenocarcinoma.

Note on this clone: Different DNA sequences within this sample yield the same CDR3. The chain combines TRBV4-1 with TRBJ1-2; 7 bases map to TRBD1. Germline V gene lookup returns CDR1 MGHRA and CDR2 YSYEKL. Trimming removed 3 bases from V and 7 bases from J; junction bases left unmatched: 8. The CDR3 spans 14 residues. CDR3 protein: CASSHETGWSGYTF. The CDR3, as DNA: TGCGCCAGCAGCCATGAGACAGGGTGGAGTGGCTACACCTTC.

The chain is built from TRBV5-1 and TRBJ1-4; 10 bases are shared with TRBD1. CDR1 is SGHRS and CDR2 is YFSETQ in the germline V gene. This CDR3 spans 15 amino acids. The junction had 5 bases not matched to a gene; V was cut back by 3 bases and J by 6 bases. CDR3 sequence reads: CASSYSTGGDEKLFF. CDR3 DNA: TGCGCCAGCAGCTATTCGACAGGGGGCGATGAAAAACTGTTTTTT. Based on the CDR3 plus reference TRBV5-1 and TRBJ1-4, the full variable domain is KAGVTQTPRYLIKTRGQQVTLSCSPISGHRSVSWYQQTPGQGLQFLFEYFSETQRNKGNFPGRFSGRQFSNSRSEMNVSTLELGDSALYLCASSYSTGGDEKLFFGSGTQLSVL.

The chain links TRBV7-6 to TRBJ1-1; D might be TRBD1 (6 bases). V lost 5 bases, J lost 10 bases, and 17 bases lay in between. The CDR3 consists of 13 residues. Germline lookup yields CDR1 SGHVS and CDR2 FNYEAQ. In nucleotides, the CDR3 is TGTGCCAGCAGCCCCCAAAGGGCAGGGGCAGCTTTCTTT. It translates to CASSPQRAGAAFF.

CDR3 nucleotides: TGTGCCAGCAGCGTACGGGGGGCTGGGAGCAATCAGCCCCAGCATTTT. Translation: CASSVRGAGSNQPQHF. The V gene is TRBV7-2, the J gene TRBJ1-5; the D gene is possibly TRBD1 (6 bases). V was trimmed by 5 bases and J by 1 base, leaving 15 bases between them. This CDR3 region has 16 residues. Per the germline V gene, CDR1 is SGHTA and CDR2 is FQGNSA.

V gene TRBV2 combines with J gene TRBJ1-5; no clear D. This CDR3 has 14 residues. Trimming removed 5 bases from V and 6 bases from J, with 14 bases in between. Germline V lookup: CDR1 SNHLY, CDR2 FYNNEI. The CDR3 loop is CASSLEWRGQPQHF. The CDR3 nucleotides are TGTGCCAGCAGTTTAGAATGGCGGGGTCAGCCCCAGCATTTT.

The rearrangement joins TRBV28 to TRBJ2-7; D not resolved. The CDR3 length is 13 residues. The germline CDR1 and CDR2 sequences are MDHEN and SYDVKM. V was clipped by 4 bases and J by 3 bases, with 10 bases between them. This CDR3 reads CASSSPRRYEQYF. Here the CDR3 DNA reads TGTGCCAGCAGTTCCCCTCGGCGCTACGAGCAGTACTTC.

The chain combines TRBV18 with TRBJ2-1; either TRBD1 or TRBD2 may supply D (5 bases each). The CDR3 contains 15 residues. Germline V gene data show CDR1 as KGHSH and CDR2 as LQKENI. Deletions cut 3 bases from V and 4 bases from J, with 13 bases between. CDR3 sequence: CASSPERGAYNEQFF. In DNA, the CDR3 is TGTGCCAGCTCACCGGAACGGGGCGCTTACAATGAGCAGTTCTTC.

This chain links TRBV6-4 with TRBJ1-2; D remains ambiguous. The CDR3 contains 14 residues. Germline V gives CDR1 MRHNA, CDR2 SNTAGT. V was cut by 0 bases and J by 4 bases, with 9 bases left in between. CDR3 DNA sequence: TGTGCCAGCAGTGACTCGTCAGAAGGCTATGGCTACACCTTC. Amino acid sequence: CASSDSSEGYGYTF.

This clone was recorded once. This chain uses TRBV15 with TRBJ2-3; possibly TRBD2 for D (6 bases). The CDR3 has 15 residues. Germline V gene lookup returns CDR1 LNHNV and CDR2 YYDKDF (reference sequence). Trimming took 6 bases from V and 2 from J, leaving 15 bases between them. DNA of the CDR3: TGTGCCACCAGGCCCGGCGGGGTAGACACAGATACGCAGTATTTT. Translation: CATRPGGVDTDTQYF.

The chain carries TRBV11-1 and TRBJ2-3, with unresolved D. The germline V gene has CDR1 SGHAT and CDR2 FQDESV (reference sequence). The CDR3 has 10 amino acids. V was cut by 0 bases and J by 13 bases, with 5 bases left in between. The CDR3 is CASSLALKYF. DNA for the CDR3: TGTGCCAGCAGCTTAGCGCTCAAGTATTTT.

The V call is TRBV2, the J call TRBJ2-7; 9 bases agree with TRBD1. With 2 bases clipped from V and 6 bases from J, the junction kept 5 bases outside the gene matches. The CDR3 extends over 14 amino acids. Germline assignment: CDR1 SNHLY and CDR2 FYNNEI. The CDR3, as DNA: TGTGCCAGCAGTGAACAGGGACAGGGTGGCGAGCAGTACTTC. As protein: CASSEQGQGGEQYF.

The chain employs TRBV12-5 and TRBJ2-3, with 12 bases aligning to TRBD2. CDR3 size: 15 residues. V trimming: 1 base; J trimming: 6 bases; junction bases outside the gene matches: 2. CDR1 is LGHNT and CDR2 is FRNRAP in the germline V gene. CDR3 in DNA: TGTGCTAGTGGTTTGGCAGGACTAGCGGGGGATACGCAGTATTTT. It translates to CASGLAGLAGDTQYF.

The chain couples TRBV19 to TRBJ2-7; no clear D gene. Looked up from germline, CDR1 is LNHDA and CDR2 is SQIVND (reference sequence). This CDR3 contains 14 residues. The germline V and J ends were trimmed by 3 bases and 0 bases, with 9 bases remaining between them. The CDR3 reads CASSISGNSYEQYF. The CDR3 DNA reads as TGTGCCAGTAGTATTTCAGGTAACTCCTACGAGCAGTACTTC.

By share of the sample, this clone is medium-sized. CDR3 amino acids: CASSPLTEAFF. CDR3 sequence (DNA): TGTGCCAGCAGCCCTCTCACTGAAGCTTTCTTT. This sequence joins TRBV9 and TRBJ1-1; no definite D call. CDR1 is SGDLS and CDR2 is YYNGEE in the germline V gene. V shed 4 bases and J shed 4 bases, with 5 bases lying between them. This CDR3 has 11 residues.

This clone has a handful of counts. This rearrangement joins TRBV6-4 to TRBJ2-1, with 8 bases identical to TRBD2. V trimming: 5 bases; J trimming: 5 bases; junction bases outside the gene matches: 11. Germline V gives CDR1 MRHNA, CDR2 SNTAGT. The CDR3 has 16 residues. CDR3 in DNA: TGTGCCAGCAGTAAATACGAGCGGGAGTCCCACAATGAGCAGTTCTTC. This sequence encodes CASSKYERESHNEQFF.

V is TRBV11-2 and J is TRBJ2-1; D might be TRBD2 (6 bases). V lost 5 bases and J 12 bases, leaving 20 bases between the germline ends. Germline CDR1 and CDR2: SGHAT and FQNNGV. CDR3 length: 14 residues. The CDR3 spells CASSPAGNRAPQFF. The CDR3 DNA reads TGTGCCAGCAGCCCCGCGGGGAACCGCGCCCCGCAGTTCTTC.

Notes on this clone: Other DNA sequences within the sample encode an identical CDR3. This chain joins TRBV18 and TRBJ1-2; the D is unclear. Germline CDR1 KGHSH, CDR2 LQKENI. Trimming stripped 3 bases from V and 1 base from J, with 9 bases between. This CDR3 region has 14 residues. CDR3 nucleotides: TGTGCCAGCTCACCGCCAGTCGTTAACTATGGCTACACCTTC. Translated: CASSPPVVNYGYTF.